Shown below are 29 T cell receptor beta chains from a single sample sequenced in a study of shared clonotypes between healthy human individuals. The table came from immunoSEQ multiplex PCR; TCRdb's copy has only in-frame clones and leaves some out. The table includes 2 million to 2.5 million clones, about nine tenths detected once. Sequencing used naive CD4+ T cells from PBMCs. Subset noted: CD45RA+ positively selected. The receptors were gathered from a man between 18 and 35 years old in good health. Some clones in this sample may be carry-over from other donors' samples.

The chain uses TRBV15 and TRBJ1-3; D is ambiguous. Trimming took 0 bases from V and 0 from J, leaving 6 bases between them. CDR1 is LNHNV, CDR2 YYDKDF, per germline (reference sequence). CDR3 length: 15 amino acids. CDR3 bases: TGTGCCACCAGCAGAGATGCAGGCTCTGGAAACACCATATATTTT. Its protein is CATSRDAGSGNTIYF.

This chain uses TRBV2 with TRBJ1-3, with D possibly matching TRBD1 (5 bases). The CDR3 has 15 residues. V gave up 1 base and J gave up 4 bases, with 11 bases separating them. Germline V gene data show CDR1 as SNHLY and CDR2 as FYNNEI. CDR3 in amino acids: CASSEVAGLGNTIYF. In nucleotides, the CDR3 is TGTGCCAGCAGTGAAGTCGCAGGGTTGGGAAACACCATATATTTT. The whole variable domain, remainder taken from reference TRBV2 and TRBJ1-3, is EPEVTQTPSHQVTQMGQEVILRCVPISNHLYFYWYRQILGQKVEFLVSFYNNEISEKSEIFDDQFSVERPDGSNFTLKIRSTKLEDSAMYFCASSEVAGLGNTIYFGEGSWLTVV.

This sequence joins TRBV2 and TRBJ1-1; D gene unclear. The CDR3 extends over 13 amino acids. The ends were cut back, 7 bases at V and 1 base at J, with 10 bases in the middle. Germline CDR1 reads SNHLY; CDR2 reads FYNNEI. The CDR3 sequence: CASKAEENTEAFF. CDR3 bases: TGTGCCAGCAAGGCGGAGGAGAACACTGAAGCTTTCTTT. Together with reference TRBV2 and TRBJ1-1, the CDR3 gives the full variable domain: EPEVTQTPSHQVTQMGQEVILRCVPISNHLYFYWYRQILGQKVEFLVSFYNNEISEKSEIFDDQFSVERPDGSNFTLKIRSTKLEDSAMYFCASKAEENTEAFFGQGTRLTVV.

The rearrangement uses TRBV9 and TRBJ2-6; 7 positions match TRBD1. Germline lookup yields CDR1 SGDLS and CDR2 YYNGEE. V dropped 2 bases and J dropped 1; count of bases not matched to a gene: 6. The CDR3 extends over 17 amino acids. In nucleotides, the CDR3 is TGTGCCAGCAGCGTGTCGACAGGGTGGTCTGGGGCCAACGTCCTGACTTTC. It yields the protein CASSVSTGWSGANVLTF. The full variable domain, its missing parts supplied by reference TRBV9 and TRBJ2-6, is DSGVTQTPKHLITATGQRVTLRCSPRSGDLSVYWYQQSLDQGLQFLIQYYNGEERAKGNILERFSAQQFPDLHSELNLSSLELGDSALYFCASSVSTGWSGANVLTFGAGSRLTVL.

This clone was seen once. The V and J genes are TRBV5-1 and TRBJ2-1; 9 bases align to TRBD2. The germline V gene has CDR1 SGHRS and CDR2 YFSETQ. V was pared by 0 bases and J by 6 bases, with 7 bases of the junction left unmatched. The length of the CDR3 is 16 residues. For the CDR3, the DNA is TGCGCCAGCAGCTTGGCTGCGGGAGGGCCGGGCAATGAGCAGTTCTTC. Translation: CASSLAAGGPGNEQFF.

The chain links TRBV2 to TRBJ1-2; D ambiguous. CDR3 length: 14 residues. The V end lost 4 bases, the J end lost 5 bases, and 14 bases lay between the germline ends. Germline V gene data show CDR1 as SNHLY and CDR2 as FYNNEI. Here the CDR3 DNA reads TGTGCCAGCAGTGTGACACTCACTCTATATGGCTACACCTTC. Its translation is CASSVTLTLYGYTF. The full variable domain, its missing parts supplied by reference TRBV2 and TRBJ1-2, is EPEVTQTPSHQVTQMGQEVILRCVPISNHLYFYWYRQILGQKVEFLVSFYNNEISEKSEIFDDQFSVERPDGSNFTLKIRSTKLEDSAMYFCASSVTLTLYGYTFGSGTRLTVV.

The rearrangement uses TRBV27 and TRBJ2-2, with TRBD2 matching 8 bases. Looked up from germline, CDR1 is MNHEY and CDR2 is SMNVEV (reference sequence). V trimming: 7 bases; J trimming: 5 bases; junction bases outside the gene matches: 12. The CDR3 has 16 residues. The CDR3 nucleotides are TGTGCCAGCACCGGAGTCGCTAGCGGGCCGACCGGGGAGCTGTTTTTT. Protein: CASTGVASGPTGELFF.

This chain connects TRBV4-2 to TRBJ2-7; 12 bases fit TRBD1. This CDR3 is built from 18 residues. Per the germline V gene, CDR1 is LGHNA and CDR2 is YNFKEQ. V lost 3 bases to trimming and J lost 3 bases; unmatched junction nucleotides: 12. Here the CDR3 reads CASSHQGGTGGPFYEQYF. In DNA form, the CDR3 reads TGTGCCAGCAGCCATCAGGGGGGGACAGGGGGCCCATTCTACGAGCAGTACTTC.

The chain links TRBV5-3 to TRBJ2-7; D not certain. TRBV5-3 is reported as an ORF; its role is uncertain. This CDR3 region has 15 residues. V was clipped by 2 bases and J by 5 bases, with 17 bases between them. The chain's CDR3 is CARSFRSGADHEQYF. CDR3 sequence (DNA): TGTGCCAGAAGCTTTCGGTCCGGCGCGGACCACGAGCAGTACTTC.

On this clone itself: Sequence at one end of the junction differs from germline and may be a read error. The chain has TRBV28 and TRBJ2-3; TRBD2 aligns across 13 bases. This CDR3 region has 16 residues. The V gene's germline CDR1 is MDHEN and CDR2 SYDVKM. The CDR3 sequence is CASNNRGAGPGLAGYF. The CDR3 bases are TGTGCCAGCAATAACAGGGGTGCGGGTCCGGGACTAGCGGGGTACTTT.

Worth noting for this clone: Other DNA sequences from this sample encode an identical CDR3 as well. The gene calls are TRBV7-2 and TRBJ2-7; tentative D call: TRBD2 (6 bases). This CDR3 has 15 residues. The germline V gene has CDR1 SGHTA and CDR2 FQGNSA. Trimming removed 1 base at V and 0 bases at J, with 10 bases between. CDR3 sequence reads: CASSLGAGGSYEQYF. For the CDR3, the DNA is TGTGCCAGCAGCTTAGGGGCCGGGGGCTCCTACGAGCAGTACTTC.

The CDR3 DNA reads as TGTGCTAGTGGCCCTTCTAGCGGGAGTTTAGGTACGCAGTATTTT. Its translation: CASGPSSGSLGTQYF. The genes are TRBV12-5 and TRBJ2-3; 10 bases fit TRBD2. V shed 6 bases and J 8 bases; nucleotides not matched to a gene: 11. CDR3 length: 15 residues. CDR1 LGHNT and CDR2 FRNRAP come from the germline V gene.

A single count supports this clone. The rearrangement links TRBV29-1 to TRBJ2-6, with 8 bases matching TRBD2. The length of the CDR3 is 15 residues. Germline loops: CDR1 SQVTM, CDR2 ANQGSEA. The J segment lost 0 bases and the V segment lost 4 bases, leaving 2 bases of the junction unmatched. The CDR3 nucleotides are TGCAGCGTTGGAGCGGGGGCCTCTGGGGCCAACGTCCTGACTTTC. Residues: CSVGAGASGANVLTF.

This clone appeared a single time. V gene TRBV5-4 combines with J gene TRBJ2-3; D unclear. Germline V gene lookup returns CDR1 SGHNT and CDR2 YYREEE (reference sequence). The V gene lost 1 base and the J gene lost 2 bases, with 14 bases spanning the gap. CDR3 length: 16 amino acids. The CDR3 DNA is TGTGCCAGCAGCTTGCTTGTTAGCCGAAACACAGATACGCAGTATTTT. As protein: CASSLLVSRNTDTQYF.

The gene calls are TRBV6-1 and TRBJ1-1, with 8 bases that match TRBD1. Germline CDR1 reads MNHNS; CDR2 reads SASEGT. CDR3 length: 15 residues. With 4 bases clipped from V and 7 bases from J, the junction kept 11 bases outside the gene matches. In DNA, the CDR3 is TGTGCCAGCAGTGTTCACAGGGGGTTGCCGGGTGAAGCTTTCTTT. This gives the protein CASSVHRGLPGEAFF.

This clone appeared once. The chain links TRBV18 to TRBJ1-1; D unresolved. With 3 bases removed from V and 1 base from J, the gap between germline ends came to 9 bases. This CDR3 contains 14 residues. CDR1 and CDR2 (germline): KGHSH, LQKENI. As DNA, the CDR3 is TGTGCCAGCTCACCCCAAAGGGCGAACACTGAAGCTTTCTTT. This gives the protein CASSPQRANTEAFF.

The chain joins TRBV28 to TRBJ1-2, with D possibly matching TRBD1 (6 bases). V was pared by 7 bases and J by 4 bases, with 22 bases between. The CDR3 sequence is 16 residues long. Germline loops: CDR1 MDHEN, CDR2 SYDVKM. The CDR3 protein is CASTPTEGQDFYGYTF. Written as DNA, the CDR3 is TGTGCCAGCACCCCGACTGAGGGACAAGACTTCTATGGCTACACCTTC.

J is TRBJ1-2 and V is TRBV27; 8 bases map to TRBD1. The CDR3 spans 15 residues. J was trimmed by 4 bases and V by 3 bases; bases with no gene match: 7. The germline V gene has CDR1 MNHEY and CDR2 SMNVEV (reference sequence). The CDR3: CASSFRQGSPYGYTF. The CDR3 DNA is TGTGCCAGCAGTTTTCGACAGGGGTCTCCCTATGGCTACACCTTC.

About this clone: The sample holds other DNA sequences that translate to the same CDR3. The chain recombines TRBV9 with TRBJ2-5, with a possible D match to TRBD2 (5 bases). This CDR3 spans 14 amino acids. CDR1 SGDLS and CDR2 YYNGEE come from the germline V gene. The V and J ends lost 0 bases and 5 bases respectively, with 11 bases between them. CDR3 nucleotide sequence: TGTGCCAGCAGCGTAGCTCTGGGAGCGGAGACCCAGTACTTC. Translation gives CASSVALGAETQYF. The entire variable domain, with the rest obtained from reference TRBV9 and TRBJ2-5, is as follows: DSGVTQTPKHLITATGQRVTLRCSPRSGDLSVYWYQQSLDQGLQFLIQYYNGEERAKGNILERFSAQQFPDLHSELNLSSLELGDSALYFCASSVALGAETQYFGPGTRLLVL.

Note on this clone: The identical CDR3 is also encoded by other nucleotide sequences in the sample. The rearrangement links TRBV10-3 to TRBJ2-1; 11 bases align to TRBD2. The J segment lost 4 bases and the V segment lost 7 bases, leaving 6 bases of the junction unmatched. The CDR3 runs to 15 residues. Germline values: CDR1 ENHRY, CDR2 SYGVKD. CDR3 protein: CAITPGTSGYNEQFF. The DNA for the CDR3 is TGTGCCATCACCCCCGGGACTAGCGGTTACAATGAGCAGTTCTTC.

The chain has TRBV7-3 and TRBJ2-3, with D possibly TRBD1 on 6 matching bases. Germline loops: CDR1 SGHTA, CDR2 FQGTGA. The V end lost 0 bases, the J end lost 9 bases, and 13 bases lay between the germline ends. The length of the CDR3 is 14 residues. The CDR3 protein is CASSLTVPGETQYF. CDR3 DNA sequence: TGTGCCAGCAGCTTAACGGTTCCAGGGGAAACGCAGTATTTT.

The V call is TRBV29-1, the J call TRBJ2-5; D uncertain. V was pared by 8 bases and J by 1 base, with 8 bases between. The CDR3 runs 11 residues. CDR1 is SQVTM and CDR2 is ANQGSEA in the germline V gene. The chain's CDR3 is CSCHSQETQYF. The DNA for the CDR3 is TGCAGCTGCCATTCCCAAGAGACCCAGTACTTC.

V usage is TRBV5-1 and J usage is TRBJ2-2; no definite D call. CDR1 is SGHRS and CDR2 is YFSETQ in the germline V gene. V was shortened by 1 base and J by 6 bases, with 7 bases between the two germline ends. The CDR3 length is 13 residues. CDR3 amino acids: CASSLMYSGELFF. In DNA form, the CDR3 reads TGCGCCAGCAGCTTGATGTACTCCGGGGAGCTGTTTTTT.

The chain employs TRBV11-2 and TRBJ2-7, with 8 bases fitting TRBD2. After removal of 3 bases from V and 4 bases from J, the junction contained 8 bases not matched to a gene. CDR3 length equals 15 residues. Germline V CDR1 and CDR2: SGHAT, FQNNGV. The CDR3 loop is CASSFISAGAYEQYF. In nucleotides, the CDR3 is TGTGCCAGCAGCTTTATATCAGCGGGAGCTTACGAGCAGTACTTC.

This chain connects TRBV7-2 to TRBJ1-1, with a weak D call TRBD1 (5 bases). V shed 8 bases and J shed 5 bases, with 15 bases lying between them. CDR1 is SGHTA and CDR2 is FQGNSA in the germline V gene. The CDR3 consists of 13 residues. For the CDR3, the DNA is TGTGCCAGCCGAGGGACCTATGTGACTGAAGCTTTCTTT. Translating gives CASRGTYVTEAFF.

This clone was observed a single time. The V gene is TRBV6-6, the J gene TRBJ2-1; tentatively, D is TRBD1 or TRBD2 (5 bases each). The CDR3 length is 16 residues. Germline CDR1 MNHNY, CDR2 SVGAGI (reference sequence). V shed 5 bases and J shed 0 bases, with 14 bases lying between them. This chain's CDR3 is CASSPRGRSSYNEQFF. The CDR3 DNA reads TGTGCCAGCAGTCCAAGGGGACGGAGCTCCTACAATGAGCAGTTCTTC.

This sequence joins TRBV7-9 and TRBJ2-2; 10 bases are shared with TRBD1. Germline V lookup: CDR1 SEHNR, CDR2 FQNEAQ (reference sequence). After removal of 3 bases from V and 4 bases from J, the junction contained 5 bases not matched to a gene. The CDR3 loop spans 16 amino acids. The CDR3 nucleotides read TGTGCCAGCAGCTTCTGGACAGGGGGAACCACCGGGGAGCTGTTTTTT. Translated, it gives CASSFWTGGTTGELFF.

The chain is built from TRBV4-1 and TRBJ2-1; D unresolved. CDR1 is MGHRA, CDR2 YSYEKL, per germline. The V end was cut by 2 bases, the J end by 8 bases, with 16 bases between. This CDR3 is 15 amino acids long. For the CDR3, the DNA is TGCGCCAGCAGCCAACTCCCTGCACTCGACGATGAGCAGTTCTTC. It translates to CASSQLPALDDEQFF.

The chain combines TRBV19 with TRBJ2-1; TRBD2 agrees at 7 bases. Germline loops: CDR1 LNHDA, CDR2 SQIVND (reference sequence). The CDR3 runs to 15 residues. J was trimmed by 8 bases and V by 7 bases; bases with no gene match: 14. The CDR3 sequence is CASTEKRGAQYEQFF. The CDR3 region has the DNA TGTGCCAGTACCGAAAAGCGGGGAGCTCAATATGAGCAGTTCTTC. Using reference TRBV19 and TRBJ2-1 for the parts outside the CDR3, the full variable domain is DGGITQSPKYLFRKEGQNVTLSCEQNLNHDAMYWYRQDPGQGLRLIYYSQIVNDFQKGDIAEGYSVSREKKESFPLTVTSAQKNPTAFYLCASTEKRGAQYEQFFGPGTRLTVL.